This T cell receptor (beta chain) was obtained from a study of shared clonotypes between healthy human individuals. Overall study: Three CD4 naive, three CD4 memory, two CD8 naive and one CD8 memory plate were used per donor.

Study outcomes and limitations: The sharing of 4% to 5.5% of naive CD4 clonotypes was seen across several donors.

None of the donors, who were healthy HIV-negative adults, had recently had acute infections or vaccinations. The V end lost 7 bases, the J end lost 3 bases, and 18 bases lay between the germline ends. The CDR3 is 15 amino acids. CDR1 and CDR2 (germline): MNHEY, SVGAGI. Using immunoSEQ multiplex PCR, the repertoire was profiled, and TCRdb retains in-frame clones only, with some absent. The table has around 750,000 clones, roughly 70% seen once. This clone has a handful of counts. The antigen is unknown. The receptor was isolated from a woman younger than 45 in good health. V and J are TRBV6-5 and TRBJ1-2; D possibly corresponds to TRBD1 (5 bases). The sample was memory CD4+ T cells sorted from blood. The subset denotes: CD45RA-negative fraction. The chain's CDR3 is CASTVARGNHYGYTF. In nucleotides, the CDR3 is TGTGCCAGCACCGTTGCGAGGGGAAATCACTATGGCTACACCTTC.